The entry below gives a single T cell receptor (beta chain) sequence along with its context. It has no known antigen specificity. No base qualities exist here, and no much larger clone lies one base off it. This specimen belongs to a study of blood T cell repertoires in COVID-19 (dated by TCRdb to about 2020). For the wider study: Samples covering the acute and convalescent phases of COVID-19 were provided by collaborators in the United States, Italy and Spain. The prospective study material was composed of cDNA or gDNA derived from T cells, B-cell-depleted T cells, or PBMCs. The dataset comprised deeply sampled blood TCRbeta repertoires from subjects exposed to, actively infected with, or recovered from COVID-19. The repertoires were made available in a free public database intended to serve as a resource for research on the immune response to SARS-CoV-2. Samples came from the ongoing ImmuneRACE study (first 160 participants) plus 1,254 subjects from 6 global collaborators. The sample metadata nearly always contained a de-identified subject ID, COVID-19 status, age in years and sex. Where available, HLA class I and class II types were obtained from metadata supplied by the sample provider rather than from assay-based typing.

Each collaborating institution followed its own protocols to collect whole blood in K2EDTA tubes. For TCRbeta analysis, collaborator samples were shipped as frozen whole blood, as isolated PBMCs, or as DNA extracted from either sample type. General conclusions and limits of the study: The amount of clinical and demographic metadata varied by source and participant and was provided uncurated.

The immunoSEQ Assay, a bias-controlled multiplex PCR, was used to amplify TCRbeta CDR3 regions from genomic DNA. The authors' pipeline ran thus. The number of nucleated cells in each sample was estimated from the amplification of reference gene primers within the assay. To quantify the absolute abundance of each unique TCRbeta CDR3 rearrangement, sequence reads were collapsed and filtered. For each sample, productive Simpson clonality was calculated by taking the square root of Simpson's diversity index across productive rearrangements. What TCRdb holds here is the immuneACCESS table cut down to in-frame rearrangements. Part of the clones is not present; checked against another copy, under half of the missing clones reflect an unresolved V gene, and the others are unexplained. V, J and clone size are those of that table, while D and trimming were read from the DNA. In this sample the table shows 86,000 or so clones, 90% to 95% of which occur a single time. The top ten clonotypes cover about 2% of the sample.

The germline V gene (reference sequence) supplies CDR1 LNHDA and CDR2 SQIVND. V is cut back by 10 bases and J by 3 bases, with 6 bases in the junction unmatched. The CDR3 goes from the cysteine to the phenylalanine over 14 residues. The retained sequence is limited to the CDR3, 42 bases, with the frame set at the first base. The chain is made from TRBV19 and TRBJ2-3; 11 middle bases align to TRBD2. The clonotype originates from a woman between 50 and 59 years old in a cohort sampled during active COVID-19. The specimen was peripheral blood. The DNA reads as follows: TGTGCCACTACGGGACTAGCGGTAACAGATACGCAGTATTTT. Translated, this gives CATTGLAVTDTQYF.